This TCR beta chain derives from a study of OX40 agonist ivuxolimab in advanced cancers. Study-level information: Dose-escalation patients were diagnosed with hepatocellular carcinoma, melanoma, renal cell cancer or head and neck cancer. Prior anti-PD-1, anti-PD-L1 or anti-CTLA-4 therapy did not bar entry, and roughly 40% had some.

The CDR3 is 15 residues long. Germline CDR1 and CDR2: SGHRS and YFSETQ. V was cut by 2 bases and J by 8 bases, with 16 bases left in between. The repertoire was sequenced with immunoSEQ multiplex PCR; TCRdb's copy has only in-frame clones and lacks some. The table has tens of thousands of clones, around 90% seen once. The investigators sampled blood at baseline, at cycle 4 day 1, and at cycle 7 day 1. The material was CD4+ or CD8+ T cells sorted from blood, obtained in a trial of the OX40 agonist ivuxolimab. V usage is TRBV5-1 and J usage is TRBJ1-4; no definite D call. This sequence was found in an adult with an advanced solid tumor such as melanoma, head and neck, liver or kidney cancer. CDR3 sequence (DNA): TGCGCCAGCAGCTTCGGGGATACGCGGTCCGAAAAACTGTTTTTT. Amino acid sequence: CASSFGDTRSEKLFF. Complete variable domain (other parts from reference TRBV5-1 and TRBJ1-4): KAGVTQTPRYLIKTRGQQVTLSCSPISGHRSVSWYQQTPGQGLQFLFEYFSETQRNKGNFPGRFSGRQFSNSRSEMNVSTLELGDSALYLCASSFGDTRSEKLFFGSGTQLSVL.